A single sample is the source of the 27 T cell receptor beta chains below, sequenced in a study of T-cell memory formation after mild COVID-19. TCRdb used MiXCR to reprocess the 5' RACE reads, holding one entry per CDR3 protein. The data contain 450,000 to 650,000 distinct CDR3 sequences, about a fifth of them singletons. The sample consisted of PBMCs or a T cell subset sorted from them (not recorded which). The source of these receptors is an adult woman who had mild COVID-19 (a few samples of this study predate the infection). Cell type and time point are not known.

This clonotype showed up just a few times. This chain links TRBV9 with TRBJ2-1, with D maybe TRBD2 (6 bases). Germline V gene sequence: CDR1 SGDLS, CDR2 YYNGEE. V lost 4 bases, J lost 8 bases, and 16 bases lay in between. This CDR3 is built from 14 residues. The CDR3 region is CASSSGTGTHEQFF. The CDR3 nucleotides are TGTGCCAGCAGCTCCGGAACCGGGACTCATGAGCAGTTCTTC. Drawing the rest from reference TRBV9 and TRBJ2-1, the complete variable domain is DSGVTQTPKHLITATGQRVTLRCSPRSGDLSVYWYQQSLDQGLQFLIQYYNGEERAKGNILERFSAQQFPDLHSELNLSSLELGDSALYFCASSSGTGTHEQFFGPGTRLTVL.

This clonotype appeared a few times. The chain combines TRBV20-1 with TRBJ2-3; tentative D call: TRBD1 (5 bases). V was pared by 0 bases and J by 3 bases, with 13 bases between. CDR3 length: 15 amino acids. Germline values: CDR1 DFQATT, CDR2 SNEGSKA (reference sequence). Written as DNA, the CDR3 is TGCAGTGCTAGAGATTGGCAGGGCATAACAGATACGCAGTATTTT. Residues: CSARDWQGITDTQYF.

The sample holds a few counts of this clonotype. The chain carries TRBV6-2 or TRBV6-3 and TRBJ2-5; 8 bases are shared with TRBD2. The CDR3 loop spans 14 amino acids. Germline-derived CDR1 and CDR2 are MNHEY and SVGEGT. Trimming at V came to 3 bases and at J to 2 bases, leaving 2 bases not matched to a gene. Here the CDR3 DNA reads TGTGCCAGCAGTTATACTAGCGGTCAAGAGACCCAGTACTTC. Protein sequence: CASSYTSGQETQYF.

This clonotype showed up just a few times. V usage is TRBV24-1 and J usage is TRBJ2-5; D not certain. V was cut by 2 bases and J by 2 bases, with 5 bases left in between. The length of the CDR3 is 13 residues. The V gene's germline CDR1 is KGHDR and CDR2 SFDVKD. The CDR3 bases are TGTGCCACCAGTGATTCCCCACAAGAGACCCAGTACTTC. It specifies CATSDSPQETQYF.

The gene calls are TRBV12-3 or TRBV12-4 and TRBJ1-1; TRBD1 agrees at 7 bases. This CDR3 is built from 16 residues. J gave up 1 base and V 1 base, and 6 bases lay outside the gene matches. The DNA for the CDR3 is TGTGCCAGCAGTTTAGGGGGCGAGGGGGCGAACACTGAAGCTTTCTTT. Translating gives CASSLGGEGANTEAFF.

This clonotype came up a few times. The chain joins TRBV9 to TRBJ1-1; 7 bases are a match to TRBD1. Germline-derived CDR1 and CDR2 are SGDLS and YYNGEE. Trimming removed 4 bases from V and 0 bases from J; junction bases left unmatched: 9. The CDR3 is 16 residues long. The CDR3 loop is CASSSHRGRMNTEAFF. For the CDR3, the DNA is TGTGCCAGCAGCTCCCACAGGGGACGCATGAACACTGAAGCTTTCTTT.

This clonotype was observed a few times. The genes are TRBV7-6 and TRBJ1-6; D uncertain. Germline V lookup: CDR1 SGHVS, CDR2 FNYEAQ. Trimming shortened V by 4 bases and J by 10 bases, and 11 bases separated the two germline ends. The CDR3 is 13 amino acids. This chain's CDR3 is CASSYASRSPLHF. The CDR3, as DNA: TGTGCCAGCAGCTATGCAAGTAGATCACCCCTCCACTTT.

This clonotype turned up a few times. The V gene is TRBV7-2, the J gene TRBJ1-2, with D tentatively TRBD1 (5 bases). CDR1 is SGHTA and CDR2 is FQGNSA in the germline V gene. V was shortened by 4 bases and J by 4 bases, with 16 bases between the two germline ends. The length of the CDR3 is 15 residues. The CDR3 reads CASSSLSGVAYGYTF. The CDR3 bases are TGTGCCAGCAGCTCTTTATCGGGGGTTGCCTATGGCTACACCTTC.

This clonotype appeared a few times. The rearrangement joins TRBV24-1 to TRBJ2-1; 11 bases are shared with TRBD1. The CDR3 is 15 amino acids. Germline CDR1 and CDR2: KGHDR and SFDVKD. V was pared by 3 bases and J by 5 bases, with 2 bases of the junction left unmatched. The CDR3 region has the DNA TGTGCCACCAGTGATCCGGACAGGGGGCACAATGAGCAGTTCTTC. It specifies CATSDPDRGHNEQFF.

The chain uses TRBV5-5 and TRBJ2-7; 8 nucleotides agree with TRBD1. The CDR3 extends over 13 amino acids. Germline CDR1 and CDR2: SGHKS and YYEKEE (reference sequence). V lost 3 bases to trimming and J lost 6 bases; unmatched junction nucleotides: 5. CDR3 nucleotides: TGTGCCAGCAGCTCACCGGACAGGGTCGAGCAGTACTTC. Its protein is CASSSPDRVEQYF.

This clonotype was found a few times. The rearrangement uses TRBV7-9 and TRBJ1-5; no clear D. The CDR3 runs 15 residues. Germline-derived CDR1 and CDR2 are SEHNR and FQNEAQ (reference sequence). Deletions cut 5 bases from V and 3 bases from J, with 14 bases between. The CDR3 DNA reads TGTGCCAGCAGCCGAGAGCCTGTTGCCAATCAGCCCCAGCATTTT. Residues: CASSREPVANQPQHF.

This clonotype has more than one count but fewer than ten. The V gene is TRBV5-1, the J gene TRBJ2-1; 16 bases line up with TRBD2. This CDR3 has 19 residues. From germline, CDR1 is SGHRS and CDR2 YFSETQ. The ends lost 7 bases at V and 2 bases at J; junction bases unmatched: 12. The CDR3 reads CASRDPGLAGGTTYNEQFF. CDR3 in DNA: TGCGCCAGCCGAGATCCGGGACTAGCGGGGGGGACGACCTACAATGAGCAGTTCTTC.

V usage is TRBV6-5 and J usage is TRBJ2-1; 14 bases align to TRBD2. The V gene's germline CDR1 is MNHEY and CDR2 SVGAGI. V lost 1 base, J lost 2 bases, and 7 bases stayed unmatched. The CDR3 totals 19 residues. The CDR3 DNA is TGTGCCAGCAGTTACTTGCGACTAGCGGGGGGGAGCCCCTACAATGAGCAGTTCTTC. Protein product: CASSYLRLAGGSPYNEQFF.

The count of this clonotype is one. The chain has TRBV6-2 or TRBV6-3 and TRBJ1-1, with D uncertain. V was cut by 7 bases and J by 4 bases, with 22 bases left in between. Germline V gene lookup returns CDR1 MNHEY and CDR2 SVGEGT. There are 16 residues in the CDR3. CDR3 loop: CASKSVPGTDSTEAFF. CDR3 in DNA: TGTGCCAGCAAGTCAGTGCCGGGCACCGACTCCACTGAAGCTTTCTTT.

The chain links TRBV5-1 to TRBJ2-3; D is possibly TRBD2 (6 bases). V was cut by 3 bases and J by 2 bases, with 19 bases left in between. Per the germline V gene, CDR1 is SGHRS and CDR2 is YFSETQ. This CDR3 comprises 17 residues. The CDR3 sequence: CASSSRLVQTPTDTQYF. CDR3 DNA sequence: TGCGCCAGCAGCTCGAGACTAGTTCAAACCCCCACAGATACGCAGTATTTT.

V usage is TRBV9 and J usage is TRBJ2-2; 9 bases fit TRBD2. Trimming took 3 bases from V and 1 from J; bases not matched to a gene: 4. Germline lookup yields CDR1 SGDLS and CDR2 YYNGEE. There are 16 residues in the CDR3. This CDR3 is CASSAKTSGNTGELFF. The CDR3 bases are TGTGCCAGCAGCGCCAAGACTAGCGGGAACACCGGGGAGCTGTTTTTT.

The rearrangement uses TRBV3-1 and TRBJ1-1, with 7 nucleotides matching TRBD1. The CDR3 has 15 amino acids. Germline CDR1 and CDR2: LGHDT and YNNKEL (reference sequence). The ends lost 4 bases at V and 1 base at J; junction bases unmatched: 6. Here the CDR3 DNA reads TGTGCCAGCAGCCGAAACAGGGGACCGAACACTGAAGCTTTCTTT. It yields the protein CASSRNRGPNTEAFF.

This clonotype has a handful of counts. This rearrangement joins TRBV5-1 to TRBJ2-3; 7 nucleotides line up with TRBD2. Germline V gives CDR1 SGHRS, CDR2 YFSETQ. The J segment lost 0 bases and the V segment lost 4 bases, leaving 8 bases of the junction unmatched. This CDR3 has 16 residues. CDR3: CASSLTSGLSTDTQYF. CDR3 nucleotide sequence: TGCGCCAGCAGCCTCACCTCGGGACTAAGCACAGATACGCAGTATTTT.

J is TRBJ2-1 and V is TRBV29-1; 16 bases agree with TRBD2. V lost 5 bases and J lost 9; bases outside the gene matches: 4. Looked up from germline, CDR1 is SQVTM and CDR2 is ANQGSEA. The CDR3 runs 14 residues. The CDR3 DNA follows: TGCAGCGTTAGGGGACTAGCGGGAGGGGGTGAGCAGTTCTTC. Translation gives CSVRGLAGGGEQFF.

At least ten counts were recorded for this clonotype. The chain has TRBV5-1 and TRBJ2-7, with 10 bases aligning to TRBD1. V lost 7 bases and J lost 3; bases outside the gene matches: 4. The CDR3 consists of 13 residues. Germline assignment: CDR1 SGHRS and CDR2 YFSETQ. CDR3 residues: CASRGTGDYEQYF. In nucleotides, the CDR3 is TGCGCCAGCCGGGGGACAGGGGACTACGAGCAGTACTTC.

This clonotype was detected a few times. The chain carries TRBV4-1 and TRBJ2-2; the D is unclear. The V gene's germline CDR1 is MGHRA and CDR2 YSYEKL. V was clipped by 3 bases and J by 3 bases, with 8 bases between them. The CDR3 totals 14 residues. In DNA, the CDR3 is TGCGCCAGCAGCCAGGACGGTTACACCGGGGAGCTGTTTTTT. This codes for CASSQDGYTGELFF.

This clonotype was counted between two and nine times. This chain joins TRBV6-5 and TRBJ1-1; D possibly corresponds to TRBD1 (5 bases). V lost 7 bases and J 2 bases, leaving 17 bases between the germline ends. CDR1 is MNHEY, CDR2 SVGAGI, per germline. This CDR3 is 15 amino acids long. The CDR3 is CASNPGLVGNTEAFF. CDR3 nucleotide sequence: TGTGCCAGCAATCCGGGACTTGTTGGAAACACTGAAGCTTTCTTT.

This clonotype has more than one count but fewer than ten. The chain recombines TRBV27 with TRBJ1-2; 7 bases agree with TRBD1. The V segment lost 6 bases and the J segment 5 bases; nucleotides outside the gene matches: 9. The CDR3 length is 14 residues. The germline CDR1 and CDR2 sequences are MNHEY and SMNVEV (reference sequence). In DNA, the CDR3 is TGTGCCAGCAGCCGACAGGGTTCGCGGTATGGCTACACCTTC. It translates to CASSRQGSRYGYTF.

A few counts support this clonotype. The chain recombines TRBV12-5 with TRBJ2-5; 14 bases align to TRBD2. Unmatched junction bases numbered 7, after V lost 5 bases and J lost 5 bases. From germline, CDR1 is LGHNT and CDR2 FRNRAP. The CDR3 sequence is 16 residues long. The CDR3 reads CASGLGTSGGGETQYF. The CDR3 DNA sequence: TGTGCTAGTGGTCTCGGGACTAGCGGGGGAGGGGAGACCCAGTACTTC.

The rearrangement links TRBV13 to TRBJ2-5, with 12 bases fitting TRBD2. Per germline, CDR1 PRHDT and CDR2 FYEKMQ (reference sequence). The CDR3 totals 15 residues. V gave up 5 bases and J gave up 5 bases; unmatched junction bases: 6. This CDR3 is CASSPLAGGKETQYF. For the CDR3, the DNA is TGTGCCAGCAGCCCCCTAGCGGGGGGGAAGGAGACCCAGTACTTC. Complete variable domain (other parts from reference TRBV13 and TRBJ2-5): AAGVIQSPRHLIKEKRETATLKCYPIPRHDTVYWYQQGPGQDPQFLISFYEKMQSDKGSIPDRFSAQQFSDYHSELNMSSLELGDSALYFCASSPLAGGKETQYFGPGTRLLVL.

The chain has TRBV7-2 and TRBJ2-5; the match to TRBD1 covers 7 bases. Germline loops: CDR1 SGHTA, CDR2 FQGNSA. CDR3 length: 15 residues. With 1 base clipped from V and 5 bases from J, the junction kept 7 bases outside the gene matches. This CDR3 reads CASSLGGQFSETQYF. CDR3 nucleotide sequence: TGTGCCAGCAGCTTAGGGGGACAGTTTTCGGAGACCCAGTACTTC.

This clonotype was counted a few times. The chain combines TRBV7-9 with TRBJ1-5; D remains ambiguous. Germline CDR1 is SEHNR and CDR2 is FQNEAQ (reference sequence). There are 14 residues in the CDR3. V was shortened by 4 bases and J by 6 bases, with 13 bases between the two germline ends. CDR3 nucleotide sequence: TGTGCCAGCAGCTACCCAGGAGCAACTCAGCCCCAGCATTTT. It translates to CASSYPGATQPQHF.